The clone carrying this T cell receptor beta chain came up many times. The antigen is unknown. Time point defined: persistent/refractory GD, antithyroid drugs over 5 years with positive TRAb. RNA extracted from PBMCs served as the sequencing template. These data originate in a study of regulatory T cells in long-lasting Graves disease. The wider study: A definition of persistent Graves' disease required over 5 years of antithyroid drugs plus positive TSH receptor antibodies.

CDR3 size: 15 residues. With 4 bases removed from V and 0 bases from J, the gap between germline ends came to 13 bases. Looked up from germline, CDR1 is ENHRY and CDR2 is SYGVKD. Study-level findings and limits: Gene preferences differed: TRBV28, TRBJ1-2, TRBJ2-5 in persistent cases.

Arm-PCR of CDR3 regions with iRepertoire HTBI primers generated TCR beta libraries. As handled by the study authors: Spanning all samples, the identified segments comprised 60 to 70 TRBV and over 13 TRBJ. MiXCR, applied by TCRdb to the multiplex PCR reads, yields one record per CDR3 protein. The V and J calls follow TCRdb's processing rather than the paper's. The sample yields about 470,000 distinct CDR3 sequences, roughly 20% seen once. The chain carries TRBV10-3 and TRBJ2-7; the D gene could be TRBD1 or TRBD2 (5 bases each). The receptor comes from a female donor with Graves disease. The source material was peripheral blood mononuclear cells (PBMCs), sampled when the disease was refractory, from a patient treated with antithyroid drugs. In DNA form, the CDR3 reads TGTGCCATCAGTGGGGACCCACGAGGCTCCTACGAGCAGTACTTC. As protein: CAISGDPRGSYEQYF.